Reported below is one TCR beta chain. Antigen: not known. The data stem from a study of beta chain features in type 1 diabetes. Across the whole study: The samples had roughly 100,000,000 sorted cells examined in all.

Whole-study results and caveats: Type 1 diabetes patients had fewer VDJ junction insertions and more deletions. Patients' naive, central memory and regulatory TCRB repertoires appeared more alike than those of healthy donors. Moderate yet significant TCRB CDR3 shortening was seen in Type 1 diabetes patients in all four CD4+ subsets.

CDR3 size: 15 residues. Germline V gene sequence: CDR1 SGHRS, CDR2 YFSETQ. Trimming took off 4 bases at V and 1 base at J, with 14 bases between the two ends. Sequenced material consisted of expressed TCRB transcripts (all of the isolated RNA was reverse transcribed). Method: immunoSEQ multiplex PCR; TCRdb's copy keeps in-frame clones and lacks some. This sample yields 500,000 to 850,000 clones, of which roughly an eighth are seen a single time; 0.03% to 0.04% belongs to the top ten. This chain joins TRBV5-1 and TRBJ2-5; D possibly corresponds to TRBD2 (6 bases). Source material: naive CD4+ T cells from blood. The receptor's source is a man aged 18-30 years with type 1 diabetes. This chain's CDR3 is CASSVGLRGQETQYF. The CDR3 nucleotides are TGCGCCAGCAGCGTAGGACTAAGAGGCCAAGAGACCCAGTACTTC.